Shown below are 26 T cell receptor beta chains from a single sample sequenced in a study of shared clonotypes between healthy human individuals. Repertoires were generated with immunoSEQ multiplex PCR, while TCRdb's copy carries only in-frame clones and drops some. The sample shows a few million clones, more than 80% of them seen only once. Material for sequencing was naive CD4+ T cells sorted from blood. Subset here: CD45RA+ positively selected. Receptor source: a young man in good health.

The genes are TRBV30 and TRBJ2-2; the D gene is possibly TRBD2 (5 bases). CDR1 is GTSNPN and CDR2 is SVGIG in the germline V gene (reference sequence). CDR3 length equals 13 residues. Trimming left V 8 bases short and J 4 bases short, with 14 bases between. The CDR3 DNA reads TGTGCCGGTTTCTCCCGGGGCACCGGGGAGCTGTTTTTT. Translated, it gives CAGFSRGTGELFF.

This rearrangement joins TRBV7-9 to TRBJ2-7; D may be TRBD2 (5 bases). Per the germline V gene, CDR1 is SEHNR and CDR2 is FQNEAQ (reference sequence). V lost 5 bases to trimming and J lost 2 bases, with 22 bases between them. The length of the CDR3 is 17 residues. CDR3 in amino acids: CASSPNMRSDYTYEQYF. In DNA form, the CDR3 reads TGTGCCAGCAGCCCGAATATGCGATCAGACTACACCTACGAGCAGTACTTC.

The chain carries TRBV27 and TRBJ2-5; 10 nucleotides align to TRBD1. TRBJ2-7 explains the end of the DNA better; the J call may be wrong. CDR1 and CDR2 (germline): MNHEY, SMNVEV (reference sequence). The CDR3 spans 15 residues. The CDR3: CASSARDRGSYEQYF. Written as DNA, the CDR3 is TGTGCCAGCAGCGCTCGGGACAGGGGTAGTTACGAGCAGTACTTC.

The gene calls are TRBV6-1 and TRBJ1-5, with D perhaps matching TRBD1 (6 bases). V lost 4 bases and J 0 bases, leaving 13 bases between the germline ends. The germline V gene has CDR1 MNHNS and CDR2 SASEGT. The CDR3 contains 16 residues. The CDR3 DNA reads TGTGCCAGCAGTGGGCGGGACACCCCTAGCAATCAGCCCCAGCATTTT. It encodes CASSGRDTPSNQPQHF.

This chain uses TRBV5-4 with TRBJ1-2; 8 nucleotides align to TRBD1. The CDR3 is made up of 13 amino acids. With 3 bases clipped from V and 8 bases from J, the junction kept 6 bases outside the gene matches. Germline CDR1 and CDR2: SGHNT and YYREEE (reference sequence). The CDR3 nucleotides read TGTGCCAGCAGCTCAGGACAGGGTAGGGGCTACACCTTC. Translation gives CASSSGQGRGYTF.

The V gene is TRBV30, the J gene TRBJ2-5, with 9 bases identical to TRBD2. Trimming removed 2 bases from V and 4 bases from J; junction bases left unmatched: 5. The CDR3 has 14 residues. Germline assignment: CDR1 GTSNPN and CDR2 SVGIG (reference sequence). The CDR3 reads CAWSRVAGVETQYF. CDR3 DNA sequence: TGTGCCTGGAGTAGGGTAGCGGGGGTAGAGACCCAGTACTTC.

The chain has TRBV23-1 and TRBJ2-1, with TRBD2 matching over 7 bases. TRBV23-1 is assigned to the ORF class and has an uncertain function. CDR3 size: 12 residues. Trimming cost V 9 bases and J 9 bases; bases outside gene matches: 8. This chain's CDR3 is CARGLVVGEQFF. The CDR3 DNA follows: TGCGCCAGAGGACTAGTCGTCGGTGAGCAGTTCTTC.

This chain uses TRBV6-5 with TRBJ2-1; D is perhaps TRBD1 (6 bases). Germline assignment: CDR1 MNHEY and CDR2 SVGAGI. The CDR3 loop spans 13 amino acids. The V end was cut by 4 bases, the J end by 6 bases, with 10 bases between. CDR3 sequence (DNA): TGTGCCAGCAGTTTTTCCAGGGGCAATGAGCAGTTCTTC. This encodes CASSFSRGNEQFF.

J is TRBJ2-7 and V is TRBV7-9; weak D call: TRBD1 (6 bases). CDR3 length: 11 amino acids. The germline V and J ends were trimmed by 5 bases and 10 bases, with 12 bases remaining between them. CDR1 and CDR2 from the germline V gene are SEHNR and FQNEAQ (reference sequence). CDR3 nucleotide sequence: TGTGCCAGCAGCCCAGGGGAAATCCAGTACTTC. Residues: CASSPGEIQYF.

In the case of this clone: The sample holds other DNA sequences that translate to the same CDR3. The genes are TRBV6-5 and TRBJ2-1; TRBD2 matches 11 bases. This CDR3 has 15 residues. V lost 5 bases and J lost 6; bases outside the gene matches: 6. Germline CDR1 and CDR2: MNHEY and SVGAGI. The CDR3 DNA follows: TGTGCCAGCAGTCTAACTAGCGGGAGCTTCAATGAGCAGTTCTTC. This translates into CASSLTSGSFNEQFF.

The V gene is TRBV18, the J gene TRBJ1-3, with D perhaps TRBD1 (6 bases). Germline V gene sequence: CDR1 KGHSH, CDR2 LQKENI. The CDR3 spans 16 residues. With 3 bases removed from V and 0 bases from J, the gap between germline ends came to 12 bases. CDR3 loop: CASSPSGDPSGNTIYF. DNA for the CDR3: TGTGCCAGCTCACCGTCAGGGGACCCCTCTGGAAACACCATATATTTT.

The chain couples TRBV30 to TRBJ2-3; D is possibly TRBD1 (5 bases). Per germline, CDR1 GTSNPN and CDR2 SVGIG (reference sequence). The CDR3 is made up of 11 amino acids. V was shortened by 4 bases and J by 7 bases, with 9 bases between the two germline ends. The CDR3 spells CAWTGQHTQYF. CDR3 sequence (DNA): TGTGCCTGGACTGGACAACATACGCAGTATTTT. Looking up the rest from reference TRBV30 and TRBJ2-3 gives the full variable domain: SQTIHQWPATLVQPVGSPLSLECTVEGTSNPNLYWYRQAAGRGLQLLFYSVGIGQISSEVPQNLSASRPQDRQFILSSKKLLLSDSGFYLCAWTGQHTQYFGPGTRLTVL.

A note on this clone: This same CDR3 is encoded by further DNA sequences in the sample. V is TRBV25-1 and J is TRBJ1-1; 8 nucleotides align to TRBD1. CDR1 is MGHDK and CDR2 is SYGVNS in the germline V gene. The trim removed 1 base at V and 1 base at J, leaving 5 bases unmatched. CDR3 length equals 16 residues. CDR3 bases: TGTGCCAGCAGTGAATCCCGGACAGGGAGGAACACTGAAGCTTTCTTT. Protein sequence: CASSESRTGRNTEAFF.

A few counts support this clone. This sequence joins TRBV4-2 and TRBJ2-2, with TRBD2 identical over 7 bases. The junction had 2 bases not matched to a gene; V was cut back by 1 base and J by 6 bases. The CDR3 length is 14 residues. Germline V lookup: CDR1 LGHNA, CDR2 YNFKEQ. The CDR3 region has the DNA TGTGCCAGCAGCCAAGGGCTAGCGGCCGGGGAGCTGTTTTTT. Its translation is CASSQGLAAGELFF.

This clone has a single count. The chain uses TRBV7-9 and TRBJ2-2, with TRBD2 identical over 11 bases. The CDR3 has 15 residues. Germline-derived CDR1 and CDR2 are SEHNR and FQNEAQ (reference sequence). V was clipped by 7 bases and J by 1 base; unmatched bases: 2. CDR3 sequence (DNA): TGTGCCAGCACCGGGACTAGCGGGAACACCGGGGAGCTGTTTTTT. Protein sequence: CASTGTSGNTGELFF.

The CDR3 protein is CASSSGTSGISTDTQYF. In DNA form, the CDR3 reads TGTGCCAGCAGTTCCGGGACTAGCGGGATAAGCACAGATACGCAGTATTTT. This chain uses TRBV27 with TRBJ2-3, with 13 positions matching TRBD2. The junction had 4 bases not matched to a gene; V was cut back by 4 bases and J by 0 bases. CDR3 length: 17 residues. Per the germline V gene, CDR1 is MNHEY and CDR2 is SMNVEV (reference sequence).

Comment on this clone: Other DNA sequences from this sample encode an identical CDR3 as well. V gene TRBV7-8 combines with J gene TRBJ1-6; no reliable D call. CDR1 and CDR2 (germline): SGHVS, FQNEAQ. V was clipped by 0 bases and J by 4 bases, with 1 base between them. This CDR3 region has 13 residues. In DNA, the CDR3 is TGTGCCAGCAGCTTAGCTTATAATTCACCCCTCCACTTT. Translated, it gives CASSLAYNSPLHF.

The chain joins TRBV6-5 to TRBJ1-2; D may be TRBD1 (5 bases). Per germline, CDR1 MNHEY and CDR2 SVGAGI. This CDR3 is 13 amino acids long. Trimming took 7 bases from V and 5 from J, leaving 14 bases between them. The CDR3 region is CASKPTREYGYTF. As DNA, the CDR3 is TGTGCCAGCAAACCGACCAGGGAGTATGGCTACACCTTC.

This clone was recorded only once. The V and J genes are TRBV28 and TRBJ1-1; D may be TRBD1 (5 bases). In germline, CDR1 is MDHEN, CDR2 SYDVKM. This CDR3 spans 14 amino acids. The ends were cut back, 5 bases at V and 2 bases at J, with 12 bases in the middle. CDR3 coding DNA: TGTGCCAGCAGTCTACAGGCGGGAAACACTGAAGCTTTCTTT. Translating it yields CASSLQAGNTEAFF.

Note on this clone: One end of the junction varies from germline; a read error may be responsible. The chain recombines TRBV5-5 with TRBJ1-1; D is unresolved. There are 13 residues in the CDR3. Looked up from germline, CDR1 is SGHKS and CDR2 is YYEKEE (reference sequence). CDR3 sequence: CASSLASNRSPQF. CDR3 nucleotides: TGTGCCAGCAGCTTGGCCAGTAACCGCTCTCCCCAATTT. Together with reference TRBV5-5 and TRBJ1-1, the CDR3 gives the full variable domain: DAGVTQSPTHLIKTRGQQVTLRCSPISGHKSVSWYQQVLGQGPQFIFQYYEKEERGRGNFPDRFSARQFPNYSSELNVNALLLGDSALYLCASSLASNRSPQFGQGTRLTVV.

CDR3 coding DNA: TGTGCCAGCAGCTTAGACCTAGCGGGGAAGTATGGCTACACCTTC. This sequence encodes CASSLDLAGKYGYTF. The chain carries TRBV7-9 and TRBJ1-2; D remains ambiguous. Trimming pared 1 base from V and 5 bases from J, leaving 14 bases between. CDR3 length: 15 residues. Germline CDR1 SEHNR, CDR2 FQNEAQ (reference sequence).

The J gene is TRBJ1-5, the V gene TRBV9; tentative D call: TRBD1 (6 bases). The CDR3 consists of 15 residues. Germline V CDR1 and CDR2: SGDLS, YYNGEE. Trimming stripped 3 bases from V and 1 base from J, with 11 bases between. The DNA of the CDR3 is TGTGCCAGCAGCGCTTCGGGACAAAGCAATCAGCCCCAGCATTTT. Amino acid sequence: CASSASGQSNQPQHF.

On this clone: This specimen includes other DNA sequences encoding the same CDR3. CDR3 nucleotide sequence: TGCGCCAGCAGTGAGTCGTCCAGAGGTGGCTACACCTTC. Translation: CASSESSRGGYTF. The chain has TRBV10-1 and TRBJ1-2, with D uncertain. Germline CDR1 WNHNN, CDR2 SYGVQD (reference sequence). Trimming shortened V by 0 bases and J by 7 bases, and 9 bases separated the two germline ends. The length of the CDR3 is 13 residues.

The CDR3 is CASSLGSGGNWGNEQFF. For the CDR3, the DNA is TGTGCCAGCAGCTTAGGGAGCGGCGGGAACTGGGGGAATGAGCAGTTCTTC. This chain links TRBV7-9 with TRBJ2-1, with D perhaps matching TRBD2 (6 bases). Trimming removed 1 base from V and 7 bases from J, with 20 bases in between. The CDR3 is made up of 17 amino acids. In germline, CDR1 is SEHNR, CDR2 FQNEAQ (reference sequence).

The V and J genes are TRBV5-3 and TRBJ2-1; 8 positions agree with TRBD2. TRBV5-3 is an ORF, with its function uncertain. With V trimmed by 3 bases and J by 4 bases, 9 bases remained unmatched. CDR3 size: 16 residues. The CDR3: CARSCYLRGAYNEQFF. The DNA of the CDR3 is TGTGCCAGAAGCTGCTACTTGCGGGGGGCGTACAATGAGCAGTTCTTC.

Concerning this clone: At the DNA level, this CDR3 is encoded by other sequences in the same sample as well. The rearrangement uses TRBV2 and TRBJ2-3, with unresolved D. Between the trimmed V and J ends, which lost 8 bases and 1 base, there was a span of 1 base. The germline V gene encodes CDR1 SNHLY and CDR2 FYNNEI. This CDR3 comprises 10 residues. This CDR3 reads CASRTDTQYF. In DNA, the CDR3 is TGTGCCAGCCGCACAGATACGCAGTATTTT.